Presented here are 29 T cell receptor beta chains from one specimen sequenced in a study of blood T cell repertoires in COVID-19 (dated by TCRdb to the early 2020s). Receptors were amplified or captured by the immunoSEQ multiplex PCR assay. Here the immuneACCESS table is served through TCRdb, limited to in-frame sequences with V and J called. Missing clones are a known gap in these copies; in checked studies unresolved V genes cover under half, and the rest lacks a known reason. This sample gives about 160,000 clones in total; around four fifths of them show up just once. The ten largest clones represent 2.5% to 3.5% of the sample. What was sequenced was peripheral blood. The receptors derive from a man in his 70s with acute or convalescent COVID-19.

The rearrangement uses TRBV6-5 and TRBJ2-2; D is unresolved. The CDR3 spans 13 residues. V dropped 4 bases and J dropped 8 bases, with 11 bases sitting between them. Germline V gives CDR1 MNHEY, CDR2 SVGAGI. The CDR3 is CASSLPQKGELFF. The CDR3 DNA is TGTGCCAGCAGTTTACCCCAGAAGGGGGAGCTGTTTTTT.

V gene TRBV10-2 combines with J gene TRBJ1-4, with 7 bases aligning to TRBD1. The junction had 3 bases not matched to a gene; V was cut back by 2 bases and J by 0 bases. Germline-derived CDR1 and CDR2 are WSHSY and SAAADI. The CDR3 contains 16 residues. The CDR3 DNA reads TGCGCCAGCAGTGAGATAAGGGGGCCAACTAATGAAAAACTGTTTTTT. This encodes CASSEIRGPTNEKLFF.

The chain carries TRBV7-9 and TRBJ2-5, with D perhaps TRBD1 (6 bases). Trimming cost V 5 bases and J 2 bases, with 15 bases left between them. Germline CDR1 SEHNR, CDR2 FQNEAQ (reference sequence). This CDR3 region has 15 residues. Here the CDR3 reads CASSRWTDLQETQYF. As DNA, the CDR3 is TGTGCCAGCAGCCGGTGGACAGATTTACAAGAGACCCAGTACTTC.

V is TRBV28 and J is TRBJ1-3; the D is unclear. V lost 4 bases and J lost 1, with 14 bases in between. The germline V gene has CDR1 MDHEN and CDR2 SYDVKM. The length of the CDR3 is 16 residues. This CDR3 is CASSSPGGGSGNTIYF. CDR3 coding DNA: TGTGCCAGCAGTTCCCCCGGAGGAGGGTCTGGAAACACCATATATTTT.

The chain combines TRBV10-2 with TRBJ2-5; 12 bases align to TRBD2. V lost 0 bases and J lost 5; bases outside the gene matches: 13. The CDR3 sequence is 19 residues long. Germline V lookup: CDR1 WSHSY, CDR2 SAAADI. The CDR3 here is CASSESIPSGRAVRETQYF. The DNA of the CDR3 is TGCGCCAGCAGTGAGTCGATACCTAGCGGGAGGGCCGTTCGCGAGACCCAGTACTTC.

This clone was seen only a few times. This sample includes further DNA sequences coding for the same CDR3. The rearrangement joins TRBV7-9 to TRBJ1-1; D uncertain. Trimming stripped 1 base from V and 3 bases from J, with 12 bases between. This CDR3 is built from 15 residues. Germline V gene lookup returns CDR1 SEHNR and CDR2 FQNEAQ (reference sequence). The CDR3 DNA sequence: TGTGCCAGCAGCTTAGAGGGTGGAGGGTACACTGAAGCTTTCTTT. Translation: CASSLEGGGYTEAFF.

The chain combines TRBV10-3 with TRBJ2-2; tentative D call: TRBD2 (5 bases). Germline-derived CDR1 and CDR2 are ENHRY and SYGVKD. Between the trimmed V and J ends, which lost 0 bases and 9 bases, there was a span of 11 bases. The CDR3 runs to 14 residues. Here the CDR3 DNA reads TGTGCCATCAGTGAGTCCGGAGGAGCCCGGGAGCTGTTTTTT. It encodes CAISESGGARELFF.

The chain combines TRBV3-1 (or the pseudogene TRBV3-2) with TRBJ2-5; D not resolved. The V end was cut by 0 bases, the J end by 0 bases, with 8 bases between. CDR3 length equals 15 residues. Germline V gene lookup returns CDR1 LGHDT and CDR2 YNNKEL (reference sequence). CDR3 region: CASSQEEYYQETQYF. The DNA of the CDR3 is TGTGCCAGCAGCCAAGAAGAGTACTACCAAGAGACCCAGTACTTC.

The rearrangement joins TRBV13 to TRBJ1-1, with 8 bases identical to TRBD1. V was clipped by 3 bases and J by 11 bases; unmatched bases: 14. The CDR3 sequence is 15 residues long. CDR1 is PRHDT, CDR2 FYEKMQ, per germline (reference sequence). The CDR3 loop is CASSLTPRGQWEAFF. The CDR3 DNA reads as TGTGCCAGCAGCTTGACCCCCAGGGGGCAGTGGGAGGCTTTCTTT.

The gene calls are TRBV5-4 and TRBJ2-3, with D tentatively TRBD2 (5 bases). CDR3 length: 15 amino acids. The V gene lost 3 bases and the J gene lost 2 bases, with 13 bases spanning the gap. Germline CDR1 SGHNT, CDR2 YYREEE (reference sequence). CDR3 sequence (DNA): TGTGCCAGCAGCTCTAGCCCTAGGGACACAGATACGCAGTATTTT. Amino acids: CASSSSPRDTDTQYF.

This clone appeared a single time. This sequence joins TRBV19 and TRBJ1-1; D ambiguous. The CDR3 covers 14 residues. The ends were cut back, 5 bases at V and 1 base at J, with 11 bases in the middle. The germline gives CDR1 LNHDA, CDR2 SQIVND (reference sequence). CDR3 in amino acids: CASSPGEGNTEAFF. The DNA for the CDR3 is TGTGCCAGTAGTCCCGGAGAGGGGAACACTGAAGCTTTCTTT. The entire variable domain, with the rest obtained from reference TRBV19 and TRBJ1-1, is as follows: DGGITQSPKYLFRKEGQNVTLSCEQNLNHDAMYWYRQDPGQGLRLIYYSQIVNDFQKGDIAEGYSVSREKKESFPLTVTSAQKNPTAFYLCASSPGEGNTEAFFGQGTRLTVV.

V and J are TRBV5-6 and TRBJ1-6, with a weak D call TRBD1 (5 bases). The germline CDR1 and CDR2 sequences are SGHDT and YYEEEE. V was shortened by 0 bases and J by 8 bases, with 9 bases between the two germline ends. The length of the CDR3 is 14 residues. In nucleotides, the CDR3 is TGTGCCAGCAGCTTGGTACAGGCAGATTCACCCCTCCACTTT. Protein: CASSLVQADSPLHF.

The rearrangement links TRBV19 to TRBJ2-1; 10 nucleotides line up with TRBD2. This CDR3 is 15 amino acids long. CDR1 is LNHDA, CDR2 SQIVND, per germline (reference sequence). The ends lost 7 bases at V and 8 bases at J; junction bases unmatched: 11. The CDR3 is CASNPASGSGYEQFF. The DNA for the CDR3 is TGTGCCAGTAATCCGGCTAGCGGGAGCGGTTATGAGCAGTTCTTC.

DNA of the CDR3: TGTGCCAGCAGCCTTATGACAGTGAACACTGAAGCTTTCTTT. This gives the protein CASSLMTVNTEAFF. The rearrangement joins TRBV9 to TRBJ1-1; tentatively, D is TRBD1 (5 bases). Looked up from germline, CDR1 is SGDLS and CDR2 is YYNGEE. V lost 4 bases, J lost 0 bases, and 10 bases lay in between. The CDR3 runs to 14 residues.

CDR3 DNA sequence: TGTGCCAGCAGCTTCGTCCTAGCGCGGTACCAAGAGACCCAGTACTTC. This gives the protein CASSFVLARYQETQYF. J is TRBJ2-5 and V is TRBV7-8, with a possible D match to TRBD2 (6 bases). The CDR3 length is 16 residues. Germline V gene data show CDR1 as SGHVS and CDR2 as FQNEAQ. Trimming cost V 3 bases and J 0 bases, with 14 bases left between them. Using reference TRBV7-8 and TRBJ2-5 for the parts outside the CDR3, the full variable domain is GAGVSQSPRYKVAKRGQDVALRCDPISGHVSLFWYQQALGQGPEFLTYFQNEAQLDKSGLPSDRFFAERPEGSVSTLKIQRTQQEDSAVYLCASSFVLARYQETQYFGPGTRLLVL.

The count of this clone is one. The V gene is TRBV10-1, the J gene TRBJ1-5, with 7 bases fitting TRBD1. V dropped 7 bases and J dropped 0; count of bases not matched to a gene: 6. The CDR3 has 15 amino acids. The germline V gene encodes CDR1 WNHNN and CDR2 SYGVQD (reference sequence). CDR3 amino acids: CASTWDRYSNQPQHF. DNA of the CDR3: TGCGCCAGCACTTGGGACAGATATAGCAATCAGCCCCAGCATTTT.

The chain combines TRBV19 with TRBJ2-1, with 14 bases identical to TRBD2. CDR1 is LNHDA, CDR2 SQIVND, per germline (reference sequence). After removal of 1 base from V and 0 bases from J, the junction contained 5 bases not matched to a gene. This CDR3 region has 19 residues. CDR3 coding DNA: TGTGCCAGTAGTATAGGACTAGCGGGAGGGGGAAGCTCCTACAATGAGCAGTTCTTC. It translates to CASSIGLAGGGSSYNEQFF.

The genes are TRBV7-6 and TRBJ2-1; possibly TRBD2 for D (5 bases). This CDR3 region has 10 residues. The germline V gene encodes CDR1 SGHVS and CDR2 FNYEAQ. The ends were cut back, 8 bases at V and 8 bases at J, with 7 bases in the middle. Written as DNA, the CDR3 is TGTGCCAGCGCCGGGGATGAGCAGTTCTTC. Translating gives CASAGDEQFF.

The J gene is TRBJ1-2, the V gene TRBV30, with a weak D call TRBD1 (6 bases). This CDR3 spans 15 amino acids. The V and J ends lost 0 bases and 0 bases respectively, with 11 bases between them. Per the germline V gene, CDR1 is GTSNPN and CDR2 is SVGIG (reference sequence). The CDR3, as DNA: TGTGCCTGGAGTGTAGGGGCAGGGGCTAACTATGGCTACACCTTC. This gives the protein CAWSVGAGANYGYTF. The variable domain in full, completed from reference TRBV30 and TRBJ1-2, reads SQTIHQWPATLVQPVGSPLSLECTVEGTSNPNLYWYRQAAGRGLQLLFYSVGIGQISSEVPQNLSASRPQDRQFILSSKKLLLSDSGFYLCAWSVGAGANYGYTFGSGTRLTVV.

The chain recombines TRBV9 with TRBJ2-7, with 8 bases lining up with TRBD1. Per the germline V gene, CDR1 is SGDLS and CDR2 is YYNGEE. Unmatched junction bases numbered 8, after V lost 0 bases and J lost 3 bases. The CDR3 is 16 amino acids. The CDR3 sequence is CASSVASQGANYEQYF. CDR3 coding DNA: TGTGCCAGCAGCGTAGCAAGTCAGGGGGCGAACTACGAGCAGTACTTC.

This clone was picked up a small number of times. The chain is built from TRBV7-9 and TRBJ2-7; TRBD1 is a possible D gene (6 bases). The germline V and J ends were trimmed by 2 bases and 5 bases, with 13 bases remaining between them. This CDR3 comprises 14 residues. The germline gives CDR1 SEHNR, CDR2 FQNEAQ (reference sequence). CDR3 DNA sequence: TGTGCCAGCAGCTTATTAGGGGGTATTCACGAGCAGTACTTC. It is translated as CASSLLGGIHEQYF.

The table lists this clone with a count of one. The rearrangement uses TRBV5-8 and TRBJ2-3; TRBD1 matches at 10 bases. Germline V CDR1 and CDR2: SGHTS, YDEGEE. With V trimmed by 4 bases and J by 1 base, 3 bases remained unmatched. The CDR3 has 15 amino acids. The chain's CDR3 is CASSRGTGGTDTQYF. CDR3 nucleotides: TGTGCCAGCAGCCGGGGGACAGGGGGCACAGATACGCAGTATTTT.

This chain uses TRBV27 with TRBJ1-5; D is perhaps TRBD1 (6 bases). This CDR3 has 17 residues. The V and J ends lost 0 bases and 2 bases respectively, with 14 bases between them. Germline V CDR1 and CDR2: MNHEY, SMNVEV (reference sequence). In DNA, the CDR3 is TGTGCCAGCAGTTTATCGGGCAGGGGTAGGGGCAATCAGCCCCAGCATTTT. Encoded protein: CASSLSGRGRGNQPQHF.

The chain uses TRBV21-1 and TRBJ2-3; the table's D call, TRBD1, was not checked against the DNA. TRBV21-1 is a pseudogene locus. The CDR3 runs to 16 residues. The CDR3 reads CASSKRGHRVTDTQYF. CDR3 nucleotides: TGTGCCAGCAGCAAGAGGGGGCATCGGGTTACAGATACGCAGTATTTT.

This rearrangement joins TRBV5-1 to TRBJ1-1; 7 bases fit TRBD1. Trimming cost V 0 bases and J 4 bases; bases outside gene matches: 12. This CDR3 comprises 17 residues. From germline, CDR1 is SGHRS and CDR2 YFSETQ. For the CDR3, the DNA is TGCGCCAGCAGCTTGGGAACATACAGGGGTGGCGGCACTGAAGCTTTCTTT. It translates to CASSLGTYRGGGTEAFF.

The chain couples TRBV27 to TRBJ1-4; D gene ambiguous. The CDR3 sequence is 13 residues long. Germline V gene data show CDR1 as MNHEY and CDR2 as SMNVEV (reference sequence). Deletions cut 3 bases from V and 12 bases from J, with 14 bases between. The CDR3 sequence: CASSFILGRELFF. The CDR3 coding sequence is TGTGCCAGCAGTTTCATTCTCGGGAGGGAACTGTTTTTT.

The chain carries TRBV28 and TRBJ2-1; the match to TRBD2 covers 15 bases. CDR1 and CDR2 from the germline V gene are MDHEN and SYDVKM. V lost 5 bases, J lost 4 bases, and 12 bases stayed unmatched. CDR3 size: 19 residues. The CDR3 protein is CASSLEMGLAGGLYNEQFF. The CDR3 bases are TGTGCCAGCAGTCTGGAGATGGGACTAGCGGGAGGCCTTTACAATGAGCAGTTCTTC.

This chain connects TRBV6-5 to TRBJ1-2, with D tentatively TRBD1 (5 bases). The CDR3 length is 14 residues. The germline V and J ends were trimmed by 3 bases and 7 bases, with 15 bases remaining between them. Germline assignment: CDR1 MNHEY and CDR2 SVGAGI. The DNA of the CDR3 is TGTGCCAGCAGTTATCTCTTGACAGAATCTGGCTACACCTTC. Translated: CASSYLLTESGYTF.

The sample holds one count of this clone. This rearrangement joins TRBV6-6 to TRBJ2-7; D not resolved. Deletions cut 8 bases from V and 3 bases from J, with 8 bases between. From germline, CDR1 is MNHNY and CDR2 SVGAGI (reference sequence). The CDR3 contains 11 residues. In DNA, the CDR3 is TGTGCCAGCGGTGCCGGCTACGAGCAGTACTTC. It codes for CASGAGYEQYF.